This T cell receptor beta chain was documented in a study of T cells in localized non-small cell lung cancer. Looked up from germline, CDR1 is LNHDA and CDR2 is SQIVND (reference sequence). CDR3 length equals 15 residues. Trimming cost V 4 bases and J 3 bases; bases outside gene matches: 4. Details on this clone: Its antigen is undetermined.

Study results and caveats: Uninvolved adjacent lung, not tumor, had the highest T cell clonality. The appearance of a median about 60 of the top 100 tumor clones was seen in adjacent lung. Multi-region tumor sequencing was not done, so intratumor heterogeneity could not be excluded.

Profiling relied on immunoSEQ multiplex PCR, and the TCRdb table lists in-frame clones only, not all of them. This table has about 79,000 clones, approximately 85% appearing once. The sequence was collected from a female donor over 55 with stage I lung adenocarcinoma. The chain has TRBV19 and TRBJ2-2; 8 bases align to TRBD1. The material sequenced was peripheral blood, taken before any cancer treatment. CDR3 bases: TGTGCCAGTAGTAAGTCAGGGGGCGACACCGGGGAGCTGTTTTTT. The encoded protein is CASSKSGGDTGELFF.